This T cell receptor (beta chain) was retrieved from a study of T-cell memory formation after mild COVID-19. Study as a whole: TCR clusters were mostly confined to one donor each.

5'RACE with constant-segment primers yielded barcoded, UMI-tagged TCR alpha and TCR beta cDNA libraries. Each CDR3 protein gets one entry after TCRdb re-called the 5' RACE reads with MiXCR. The sample holds over 10,000 distinct CDR3 sequences, 12% seen once. In its sample, this clonotype was seen many times. Its antigen is currently unknown. V lost 2 bases and J 3 bases, leaving 18 bases between the germline ends. The length of the CDR3 is 17 residues. CDR1 is LGHNA, CDR2 YNFKEQ, per germline. General study points: Certain responding clones were present in pre-infection memory, suggesting participation of cross-reactive memory. Largely, contracting CD4+ clones fell within CM and EM, and contracting CD8+ clones within EMRA.

V gene TRBV4-2 combines with J gene TRBJ2-3, with D unresolved. The receptor was derived from an adult woman who had mild COVID-19 (a few samples of this study predate the infection). Cell type and time point are not known. Sample: PBMCs or a T cell subset sorted from them (not recorded which). The CDR3 DNA reads TGTGCCAGCAGCCAACCTCATTTGGTCACCGTGACAGATACGCAGTATTTT. Encoded protein: CASSQPHLVTVTDTQYF.